Each of the 24 T cell receptor beta chains below was sequenced from the same sample in a study of blood T cell repertoires in COVID-19. Repertoires were generated with immunoSEQ multiplex PCR, while TCRdb's copy carries only in-frame clones and drops some. This sample yields about 250,000 clones, of which almost 90% are seen a single time; 1.3% to 1.5% belongs to the top ten. The sample taken for sequencing was peripheral blood. The receptors were gathered from a man aged 80 or over with acute or convalescent COVID-19.

The chain combines TRBV7-2 with TRBJ2-7, with 9 bases lining up with TRBD2. Unmatched junction bases numbered 11, after V lost 0 bases and J lost 2 bases. The germline V gene encodes CDR1 SGHTA and CDR2 FQGNSA. The CDR3 sequence is 18 residues long. The DNA for the CDR3 is TGTGCCAGCAGCTTAGCGGGACCGGGACTAGCACAAACCTACGAGCAGTACTTC. Translation gives CASSLAGPGLAQTYEQYF.

A single count supports this clone. The chain carries TRBV5-6 and TRBJ1-2, with D unclear. This CDR3 has 14 residues. Trimming left V 1 base short and J 8 bases short, with 15 bases between. The germline V gene encodes CDR1 SGHDT and CDR2 YYEEEE. The CDR3 protein is CASSLRAAPRGYTF. In DNA, the CDR3 is TGTGCCAGCAGCTTGAGAGCGGCCCCTAGGGGCTACACCTTC.

The chain couples TRBV6-5 to TRBJ1-1, with D hard to call. V shed 7 bases and J shed 2 bases, with 14 bases lying between them. The CDR3 covers 14 residues. CDR1 MNHEY and CDR2 SVGAGI come from the germline V gene. This CDR3 reads CASTPGGRNTEAFF. The CDR3 DNA sequence: TGTGCCAGCACTCCCGGAGGCAGAAACACTGAAGCTTTCTTT.

The V and J genes are TRBV5-1 and TRBJ2-3; 9 positions match TRBD2. The CDR3 runs 15 residues. CDR1 is SGHRS and CDR2 is YFSETQ in the germline V gene. J gave up 6 bases and V 2 bases, and 7 bases lay outside the gene matches. Here the CDR3 DNA reads TGCGCCAGCAGCTTTGTCCCTAGCGGGACCGATACGCAGTATTTT. Its protein is CASSFVPSGTDTQYF. Filled out from reference TRBV5-1 and TRBJ2-3, the complete variable domain reads KAGVTQTPRYLIKTRGQQVTLSCSPISGHRSVSWYQQTPGQGLQFLFEYFSETQRNKGNFPGRFSGRQFSNSRSEMNVSTLELGDSALYLCASSFVPSGTDTQYFGPGTRLTVL.

The chain is built from TRBV27 and TRBJ1-4; 8 bases are a match to TRBD1. The length of the CDR3 is 14 residues. J lost 8 bases, V lost 4 bases, and 6 bases had no gene match. The germline CDR1 and CDR2 sequences are MNHEY and SMNVEV (reference sequence). CDR3 sequence: CASSSDRVGEKLFF. As DNA, the CDR3 is TGTGCCAGCAGTTCGGACAGGGTGGGAGAAAAACTGTTTTTT.

This clone was detected only a few times. The V gene is TRBV7-3, the J gene TRBJ2-2, with D maybe TRBD2 (8 bases). This CDR3 is 16 amino acids long. V gave up 5 bases and J gave up 6 bases, with 19 bases separating them. Germline loops: CDR1 SGHTA, CDR2 FQGTGA. The CDR3: CASSPGGLGFAGELFF. The CDR3 region has the DNA TGTGCCAGCAGCCCAGGGGGACTAGGATTTGCCGGGGAGCTGTTTTTT.

The rearrangement links TRBV7-3 to TRBJ2-6; 8 positions match TRBD1. Germline lookup yields CDR1 SGHTA and CDR2 FQGTGA. The CDR3 has 17 residues. J was trimmed by 4 bases and V by 2 bases; bases with no gene match: 7. CDR3 in DNA: TGTGCCAGCAGCTTAGGGCAGGGGGCGTTCGGGGCCAACGTCCTGACTTTC. It yields the protein CASSLGQGAFGANVLTF.

The rearrangement links TRBV19 to TRBJ2-7, with TRBD1 identical over 9 bases. The germline V gene has CDR1 LNHDA and CDR2 SQIVND (reference sequence). The CDR3 is 14 amino acids. V was clipped by 7 bases and J by 2 bases; unmatched bases: 6. The CDR3 loop is CASKGGTGPYEQYF. CDR3 DNA: TGTGCCAGTAAAGGTGGGACAGGGCCCTACGAGCAGTACTTC.

The chain's CDR3 is CASSLALDRGYNEKLFF. The CDR3 DNA reads TGTGCCAGCAGCTTAGCCTTGGACAGGGGCTATAATGAAAAACTGTTTTTT. The chain combines TRBV7-8 with TRBJ1-4; TRBD1 matches 9 bases. Germline-derived CDR1 and CDR2 are SGHVS and FQNEAQ. V shed 0 bases and J 4 bases; nucleotides not matched to a gene: 6. The CDR3 has 17 residues.

The J gene is TRBJ2-5, the V gene TRBV15, with D possibly TRBD2 on 5 matching bases. The germline V and J ends were trimmed by 0 bases and 5 bases, with 13 bases remaining between them. The CDR3 runs to 15 residues. Germline loops: CDR1 LNHNV, CDR2 YYDKDF (reference sequence). CDR3 sequence reads: CATSRDNMSGETQYF. The CDR3, as DNA: TGTGCCACCAGCAGAGATAACATGTCGGGGGAGACCCAGTACTTC.

The chain combines TRBV7-8 with TRBJ2-1; possible D gene TRBD1, 6 bases. Germline CDR1 and CDR2: SGHVS and FQNEAQ. The CDR3 spans 15 residues. V gave up 5 bases and J gave up 3 bases, with 14 bases separating them. CDR3 bases: TGTGCCAGCAGCCAACAGGGTCTACTCTACAATGAGCAGTTCTTC. Protein: CASSQQGLLYNEQFF.

The chain carries TRBV18 and TRBJ1-4, with 7 bases fitting TRBD1. CDR1 and CDR2 from the germline V gene are KGHSH and LQKENI. V lost 3 bases to trimming and J lost 5 bases; unmatched junction nucleotides: 3. The CDR3 length is 14 residues. This CDR3 is CASSPGQENEKLFF. CDR3 coding DNA: TGTGCCAGCTCACCCGGACAGGAGAATGAAAAACTGTTTTTT.

This rearrangement joins TRBV19 to TRBJ1-5; 7 nucleotides match TRBD1. This CDR3 is 14 amino acids long. The germline V gene has CDR1 LNHDA and CDR2 SQIVND (reference sequence). J lost 6 bases, V lost 5 bases, and 7 bases had no gene match. As DNA, the CDR3 is TGTGCCAGTAGTCCCCGACAGGGCGGTCAGCCCCAGCATTTT. Translating gives CASSPRQGGQPQHF. The variable domain in full, completed from reference TRBV19 and TRBJ1-5, reads DGGITQSPKYLFRKEGQNVTLSCEQNLNHDAMYWYRQDPGQGLRLIYYSQIVNDFQKGDIAEGYSVSREKKESFPLTVTSAQKNPTAFYLCASSPRQGGQPQHFGDGTRLSIL.

The genes are TRBV6-2 or TRBV6-3 and TRBJ1-5; D not certain. This CDR3 region has 15 residues. Germline V gene sequence: CDR1 MNHEY, CDR2 SVGEGT. Between the trimmed V and J ends, which lost 2 bases and 2 bases, there was a span of 10 bases. The CDR3 is CASSYEGRGNQPQHF. In DNA form, the CDR3 reads TGTGCCAGCAGTTACGAGGGAAGAGGCAATCAGCCCCAGCATTTT.

This clone was observed once. The chain links TRBV2 to TRBJ2-7; 13 bases match TRBD2. The V segment lost 4 bases and the J segment 4 bases; nucleotides outside the gene matches: 4. Germline CDR1 SNHLY, CDR2 FYNNEI. The length of the CDR3 is 15 residues. The CDR3 here is CASSVSGLAGYEQYF. The CDR3 region has the DNA TGTGCCAGCAGTGTATCGGGACTAGCGGGGTACGAGCAGTACTTC. Full variable domain (rest looked up from reference TRBV2 and TRBJ2-7): EPEVTQTPSHQVTQMGQEVILRCVPISNHLYFYWYRQILGQKVEFLVSFYNNEISEKSEIFDDQFSVERPDGSNFTLKIRSTKLEDSAMYFCASSVSGLAGYEQYFGPGTRLTVT.

The rearrangement joins TRBV5-8 to TRBJ2-3, with 7 nucleotides matching TRBD1. This CDR3 has 14 amino acids. V was pared by 1 base and J by 4 bases, with 3 bases of the junction left unmatched. CDR1 is SGHTS and CDR2 is YDEGEE in the germline V gene. CDR3 amino acids: CASSLRGTADTQYF. Here the CDR3 DNA reads TGTGCCAGCAGCTTGAGGGGGACAGCAGATACGCAGTATTTT.

The chain recombines TRBV25-1 with TRBJ1-1; no clear D gene. CDR3 length: 13 residues. The V and J ends lost 2 bases and 0 bases respectively, with 4 bases between them. Germline V CDR1 and CDR2: MGHDK, SYGVNS. The DNA for the CDR3 is TGTGCCAGCAGTGAAGGCCTGAACACTGAAGCTTTCTTT. Translating gives CASSEGLNTEAFF. Full variable domain (outside the CDR3, taken from reference TRBV25-1 and TRBJ1-1): EADIYQTPRYLVIGTGKKITLECSQTMGHDKMYWYQQDPGMELHLIHYSYGVNSTEKGDLSSESTVSRIRTEHFPLTLESARPSHTSQYLCASSEGLNTEAFFGQGTRLTVV.

The chain joins TRBV27 to TRBJ2-1, with D possibly TRBD2 on 5 matching bases. The V gene lost 3 bases and the J gene lost 0 bases, with 15 bases spanning the gap. CDR1 MNHEY and CDR2 SMNVEV come from the germline V gene (reference sequence). This CDR3 has 17 amino acids. The CDR3 protein is CASSFWRSSGSYNEQFF. The CDR3 DNA reads as TGTGCCAGCAGTTTCTGGAGGTCTTCGGGCTCCTACAATGAGCAGTTCTTC.

The chain has TRBV3-1 (or the pseudogene TRBV3-2) and TRBJ1-6; D is unclear. Looked up from germline, CDR1 is LGHDT and CDR2 is YNNKEL (reference sequence). V lost 0 bases and J lost 5, with 8 bases in between. The CDR3 is made up of 15 amino acids. The DNA for the CDR3 is TGTGCCAGCAGCCAAGAGAAAGGAGATAATTCACCCCTCCACTTT. Protein sequence: CASSQEKGDNSPLHF.

The V and J genes are TRBV15 and TRBJ2-1, with 11 bases identical to TRBD1. With 4 bases clipped from V and 8 bases from J, the junction kept 10 bases outside the gene matches. This CDR3 comprises 16 residues. The germline V gene encodes CDR1 LNHNV and CDR2 YYDKDF (reference sequence). CDR3 region: CATSIPGQGAIDEQFF. In nucleotides, the CDR3 is TGTGCCACCAGCATACCAGGACAGGGGGCAATCGATGAGCAGTTCTTC.

V is TRBV18 and J is TRBJ1-2; 7 nucleotides match TRBD1. Germline CDR1 is KGHSH and CDR2 is LQKENI. The trim removed 2 bases at V and 2 bases at J, leaving 5 bases unmatched. The length of the CDR3 is 15 residues. DNA of the CDR3: TGTGCCAGCTCACCAATGTCAGGGGGGAACTATGGCTACACCTTC. Its protein is CASSPMSGGNYGYTF.

The chain couples TRBV19 to TRBJ2-7; 10 nucleotides match TRBD1. Germline assignment: CDR1 LNHDA and CDR2 SQIVND (reference sequence). J was trimmed by 6 bases and V by 6 bases; bases with no gene match: 8. This CDR3 region has 14 residues. CDR3 protein: CASRGGTGVGEQYF. The CDR3 DNA is TGTGCCAGTAGGGGGGGGACAGGGGTCGGCGAGCAGTACTTC.

The chain carries TRBV28 and TRBJ2-7; weak D call: TRBD2 (7 bases). The V gene lost 3 bases and the J gene lost 2 bases, with 17 bases spanning the gap. CDR1 is MDHEN, CDR2 SYDVKM, per germline. The CDR3 is 16 residues long. This CDR3 is CASSFGWGGGTYEQYF. In nucleotides, the CDR3 is TGTGCCAGCAGTTTTGGTTGGGGGGGCGGCACCTACGAGCAGTACTTC.

The chain joins TRBV10-3 to TRBJ1-2; D might be TRBD1 (6 bases). The V gene's germline CDR1 is ENHRY and CDR2 SYGVKD. There are 13 residues in the CDR3. V shed 10 bases and J shed 4 bases, with 16 bases lying between them. In nucleotides, the CDR3 is TGTGCCACGCAGGGGAATGAGGGCTATGGCTACACCTTC. It codes for CATQGNEGYGYTF.